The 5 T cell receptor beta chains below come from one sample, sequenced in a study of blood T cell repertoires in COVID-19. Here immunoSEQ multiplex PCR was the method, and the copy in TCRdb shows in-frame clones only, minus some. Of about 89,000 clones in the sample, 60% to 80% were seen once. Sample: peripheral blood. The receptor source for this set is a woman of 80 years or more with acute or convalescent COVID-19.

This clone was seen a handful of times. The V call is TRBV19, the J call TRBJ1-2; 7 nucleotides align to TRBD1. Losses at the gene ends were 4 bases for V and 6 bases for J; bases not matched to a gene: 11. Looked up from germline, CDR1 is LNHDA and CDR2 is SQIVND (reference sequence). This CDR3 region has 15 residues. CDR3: CASSRTGAPEDGYTF. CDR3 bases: TGTGCCAGTAGTAGAACAGGGGCTCCGGAGGATGGCTACACCTTC.

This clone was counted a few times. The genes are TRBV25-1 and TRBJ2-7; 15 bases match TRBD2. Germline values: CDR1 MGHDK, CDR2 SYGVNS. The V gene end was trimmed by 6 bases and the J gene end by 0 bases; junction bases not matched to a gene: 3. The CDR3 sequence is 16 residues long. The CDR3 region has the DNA TGTGCCAGCAGGGGGACTAGCGGGGGGAGCTCCTACGAGCAGTACTTC. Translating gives CASRGTSGGSSYEQYF.

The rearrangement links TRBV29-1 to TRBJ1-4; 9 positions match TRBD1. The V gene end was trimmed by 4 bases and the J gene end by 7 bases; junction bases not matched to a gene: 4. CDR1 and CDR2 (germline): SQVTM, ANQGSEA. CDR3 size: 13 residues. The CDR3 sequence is CSVAGQGSEKLFF. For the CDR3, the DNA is TGCAGCGTTGCGGGACAGGGTTCTGAAAAACTGTTTTTT.

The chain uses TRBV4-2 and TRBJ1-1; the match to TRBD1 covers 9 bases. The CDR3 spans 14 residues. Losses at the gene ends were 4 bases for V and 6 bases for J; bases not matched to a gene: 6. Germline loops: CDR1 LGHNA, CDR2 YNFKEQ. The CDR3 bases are TGTGCCAGCAGCCCTAGACAGGGGGAGCCTGAAGCTTTCTTT. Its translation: CASSPRQGEPEAFF.

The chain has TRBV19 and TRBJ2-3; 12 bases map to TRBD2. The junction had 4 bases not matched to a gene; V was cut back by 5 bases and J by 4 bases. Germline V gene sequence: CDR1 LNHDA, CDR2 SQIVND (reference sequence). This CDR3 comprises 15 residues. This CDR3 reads CASSSLAGGADTQYF. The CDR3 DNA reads TGTGCCAGTAGTTCTCTAGCGGGGGGGGCAGATACGCAGTATTTT.